The T cell receptor (beta chain) under discussion was sequenced for a study of human T cells and chemical hapten exposure. Indicated time point: patch test 2, 6 weeks after DPC sensitization. Noted treatment: therapeutic diphenylcyclopropenone sensitization with weekly scalp DPC. Germline assignment: CDR1 KGHDR and CDR2 SFDVKD. This CDR3 spans 14 amino acids. Trimming at V came to 1 base and at J to 6 bases, leaving 2 bases not matched to a gene. MiXCR was run by TCRdb on the RACE reads, yielding one entry per CDR3 protein. The data show 360,000 or so distinct CDR3 sequences, about 6% seen once. This clonotype was detected only a few times.

The chain joins TRBV24-1 to TRBJ2-1; 7 nucleotides match TRBD2. The sample was whole blood, taken in connection with sensitization to the hapten diphenylcyclopropenone (DPC). This clonotype was obtained from a woman under 30 with alopecia areata. Some clones in this sample may be carry-over from other donors' samples. The DNA for the CDR3 is TGTGCCACCAGTGATTTTGGGGGGGGCAATGAGCAGTTCTTC. Amino acids: CATSDFGGGNEQFF.